The 28 T cell receptor beta chains reported below all come from one sample, sequenced in a study of blood T cell repertoires in COVID-19. Here immunoSEQ multiplex PCR was the method, and the copy in TCRdb shows in-frame clones only, minus some. The sample carries 270,000 or so clones, about 90% recorded once. The sequencing input was PBMCs or T cells enriched from blood (not recorded which). The receptors derive from a woman aged 30 to 39 with acute COVID-19.

This chain joins TRBV7-9 and TRBJ1-1; D is unresolved. This CDR3 region has 15 residues. Germline V gene data show CDR1 as SEHNR and CDR2 as FQNEAQ (reference sequence). V gave up 4 bases and J gave up 0 bases, with 12 bases separating them. The chain's CDR3 is CASSSSNYLNTEAFF. As DNA, the CDR3 is TGTGCCAGCAGCTCATCTAATTACTTGAACACTGAAGCTTTCTTT.

The chain is built from TRBV15 and TRBJ2-7; possible D gene TRBD2, 5 bases. The CDR3 runs 13 residues. V was shortened by 0 bases and J by 5 bases, with 8 bases between the two germline ends. Per the germline V gene, CDR1 is LNHNV and CDR2 is YYDKDF (reference sequence). CDR3 bases: TGTGCCACCAGCAGAGATCTCGGGGACGAGCAGTACTTC. Translating it yields CATSRDLGDEQYF.

Here the CDR3 reads CASRFWSDNEQFF. CDR3 nucleotide sequence: TGTGCCAGCAGGTTTTGGTCAGACAATGAGCAGTTCTTC. The chain couples TRBV5-5 to TRBJ2-1; no definite D call. Trimming removed 5 bases at V and 5 bases at J, with 11 bases between. CDR1 SGHKS and CDR2 YYEKEE come from the germline V gene (reference sequence). The CDR3 is 13 residues long.

V is TRBV19 and J is TRBJ2-1; 11 bases line up with TRBD2. V lost 4 bases, J lost 9 bases, and 11 bases stayed unmatched. In germline, CDR1 is LNHDA, CDR2 SQIVND (reference sequence). CDR3 length: 16 amino acids. The CDR3 reads CASSTTTGTSGSEQFF. The CDR3 coding sequence is TGTGCCAGTAGTACCACAACCGGGACTAGCGGATCTGAGCAGTTCTTC.

This rearrangement joins TRBV5-4 to TRBJ1-2, with D perhaps TRBD1 (5 bases). CDR3 length equals 12 residues. Germline CDR1 and CDR2: SGHNT and YYREEE (reference sequence). Trimming pared 4 bases from V and 5 bases from J, leaving 9 bases between. CDR3 sequence (DNA): TGTGCCAGCAGCGTTGACAGATATGGCTACACCTTC. This codes for CASSVDRYGYTF.

This rearrangement joins TRBV9 to TRBJ2-7; D is possibly TRBD2 (6 bases). This CDR3 has 15 residues. Germline V CDR1 and CDR2: SGDLS, YYNGEE. V was trimmed by 4 bases and J by 0 bases, leaving 14 bases between them. CDR3 nucleotides: TGTGCCAGCAGCCCCAGTGCGGGGCCCTCCTACGAGCAGTACTTC. Amino acid sequence: CASSPSAGPSYEQYF.

As to this clone: The sample holds other DNA sequences that translate to the same CDR3. This chain connects TRBV27 to TRBJ2-2, with TRBD1 matching 7 bases. The CDR3 loop spans 15 amino acids. Germline trimming cut 2 bases from V and 2 bases from J; bases unmatched to any gene: 2. The V gene's germline CDR1 is MNHEY and CDR2 SMNVEV (reference sequence). This CDR3 reads CASSLGTVNTGELFF. The CDR3 region has the DNA TGTGCCAGCAGTTTAGGGACAGTAAACACCGGGGAGCTGTTTTTT.

This chain uses TRBV7-8 with TRBJ2-7, with 9 positions matching TRBD1. V gave up 0 bases and J gave up 3 bases; unmatched junction bases: 3. The CDR3 contains 15 residues. CDR1 SGHVS and CDR2 FQNEAQ come from the germline V gene. The CDR3 nucleotides read TGTGCCAGCAGCTTAGCCGGGACAGGGCACTACGAGCAGTACTTC. Residues: CASSLAGTGHYEQYF.

The chain recombines TRBV4-1 with TRBJ2-3; D possibly corresponds to TRBD1 (6 bases). The V end was cut by 4 bases, the J end by 4 bases, with 12 bases between. The CDR3 contains 14 residues. In germline, CDR1 is MGHRA, CDR2 YSYEKL. CDR3 bases: TGCGCCAGCAGCCTGCGGACAGTTTCAGATACGCAGTATTTT. Its translation: CASSLRTVSDTQYF.

The chain joins TRBV3-1 (or the pseudogene TRBV3-2) to TRBJ1-5, with a possible D match to TRBD1 (5 bases). Germline CDR1 and CDR2: LGHDT and YNNKEL (reference sequence). With 0 bases removed from V and 7 bases from J, the gap between germline ends came to 16 bases. This CDR3 is built from 16 residues. CDR3 DNA: TGTGCCAGCAGCCAAGATGAGTGGGGACTTGAACAGCCCCAGCATTTT. Translation gives CASSQDEWGLEQPQHF.

The CDR3 reads CASSFSGNDRYEQYF. CDR3 nucleotides: TGTGCCAGCAGTTTTTCCGGGAACGATCGGTACGAGCAGTACTTC. This rearrangement joins TRBV6-5 to TRBJ2-7, with D possibly matching TRBD2 (5 bases). The CDR3 has 15 residues. Per germline, CDR1 MNHEY and CDR2 SVGAGI. Trimming took off 4 bases at V and 4 bases at J, with 17 bases between the two ends.

This rearrangement joins TRBV4-2 to TRBJ1-5; no clear D. Germline CDR1 and CDR2: LGHNA and YNFKEQ. The CDR3 contains 15 residues. Trimming took off 4 bases at V and 0 bases at J, with 10 bases between the two ends. The CDR3 region has the DNA TGTGCCAGCAGCCCGAGTACCTCTAGCAATCAGCCCCAGCATTTT. Protein product: CASSPSTSSNQPQHF.

The chain joins TRBV19 to TRBJ2-4; D gene unclear. The CDR3 totals 10 residues. CDR1 is LNHDA and CDR2 is SQIVND in the germline V gene (reference sequence). V lost 9 bases and J lost 4, with 4 bases in between. CDR3 amino acids: CASHKNIQYF. The DNA for the CDR3 is TGTGCCAGCCATAAAAACATTCAGTACTTC. Full variable domain (rest looked up from reference TRBV19 and TRBJ2-4): DGGITQSPKYLFRKEGQNVTLSCEQNLNHDAMYWYRQDPGQGLRLIYYSQIVNDFQKGDIAEGYSVSREKKESFPLTVTSAQKNPTAFYLCASHKNIQYFGAGTRLSVL.

This rearrangement joins TRBV18 to TRBJ2-7, with D possibly matching TRBD1 (5 bases). This CDR3 comprises 15 residues. Between the trimmed V and J ends, which lost 3 bases and 2 bases, there was a span of 14 bases. Germline-derived CDR1 and CDR2 are KGHSH and LQKENI. The DNA for the CDR3 is TGTGCCAGCTCACCCGTGGTAACAGGTACCTACGAGCAGTACTTC. It translates to CASSPVVTGTYEQYF.

V gene TRBV6-2 or TRBV6-3 combines with J gene TRBJ2-3, with 7 bases that match TRBD2. This CDR3 spans 18 amino acids. V gave up 0 bases and J gave up 3 bases; unmatched junction bases: 12. The germline V gene has CDR1 MNHEY and CDR2 SVGEGT. The CDR3 DNA follows: TGTGCCAGCAGTTACTCGAGTCGTCTAGCGGATGCTACAGATACGCAGTATTTT. Amino acid sequence: CASSYSSRLADATDTQYF.

This chain links TRBV18 with TRBJ1-3; TRBD1 matches 7 bases. This CDR3 has 16 residues. Per germline, CDR1 KGHSH and CDR2 LQKENI. The V gene end was trimmed by 2 bases and the J gene end by 0 bases; junction bases not matched to a gene: 4. CDR3 amino acids: CASSPWDRGSGNTIYF. The CDR3 coding sequence is TGTGCCAGCTCACCATGGGACAGAGGCTCTGGAAACACCATATATTTT. Filled out from reference TRBV18 and TRBJ1-3, the complete variable domain reads NAGVMQNPRHLVRRRGQEARLRCSPMKGHSHVYWYRQLPEEGLKFMVYLQKENIIDESGMPKERFSAEFPKEGPSILRIQQVVRGDSAAYFCASSPWDRGSGNTIYFGEGSWLTVV.

This chain links TRBV5-1 with TRBJ1-5; the match to TRBD1 covers 7 bases. Unmatched junction bases numbered 6, after V lost 2 bases and J lost 1 base. The length of the CDR3 is 16 residues. Germline V gives CDR1 SGHRS, CDR2 YFSETQ. CDR3 sequence: CASSLGDSNSNQPQHF. The DNA for the CDR3 is TGCGCCAGCAGCTTAGGGGACAGTAACAGCAATCAGCCCCAGCATTTT.

J is TRBJ2-1 and V is TRBV27; TRBD1 agrees at 9 bases. Per germline, CDR1 MNHEY and CDR2 SMNVEV (reference sequence). The trim removed 2 bases at V and 4 bases at J, leaving 3 bases unmatched. This CDR3 has 15 residues. CDR3 coding DNA: TGTGCCAGCAGTTTAACAGGGGGCGAATACAATGAGCAGTTCTTC. This gives the protein CASSLTGGEYNEQFF.

The chain couples TRBV27 to TRBJ2-3; 8 positions agree with TRBD2. The V segment lost 7 bases and the J segment 3 bases; nucleotides outside the gene matches: 15. Germline V CDR1 and CDR2: MNHEY, SMNVEV (reference sequence). This CDR3 has 17 amino acids. CDR3 sequence reads: CASTALTGSGITDTQYF. CDR3 DNA: TGTGCCAGCACCGCACTAACGGGTAGCGGGATAACAGATACGCAGTATTTT.

This clone was found once. This rearrangement joins TRBV3-1 (or the pseudogene TRBV3-2) to TRBJ2-7; the match to TRBD2 covers 11 bases. Germline V lookup: CDR1 LGHDT, CDR2 YNNKEL (reference sequence). There are 15 residues in the CDR3. Trimming took 4 bases from V and 0 from J; bases not matched to a gene: 2. Here the CDR3 DNA reads TGTGCCAGCAGCCGGGGGACTAGCGGCTCCTACGAGCAGTACTTC. Translating gives CASSRGTSGSYEQYF.

This clone was found once. The CDR3 sequence is CATSDVGLAGYNEQFF. The CDR3 DNA sequence: TGTGCCACCAGTGATGTGGGACTAGCGGGTTACAATGAGCAGTTCTTC. The chain has TRBV24-1 and TRBJ2-1, with TRBD2 identical over 12 bases. Germline lookup yields CDR1 KGHDR and CDR2 SFDVKD. The CDR3 sequence is 16 residues long. Germline trimming cut 3 bases from V and 4 bases from J; bases unmatched to any gene: 3.

The chain links TRBV28 to TRBJ1-3, with 7 bases fitting TRBD1. V was clipped by 3 bases and J by 8 bases; unmatched bases: 10. Germline V gene data show CDR1 as MDHEN and CDR2 as SYDVKM. CDR3 length: 15 amino acids. DNA of the CDR3: TGTGCCAGCAGTTTGACCTCGATACAGGGGCACACCATATATTTT. Translation: CASSLTSIQGHTIYF.

The chain joins TRBV9 to TRBJ2-2; 8 bases are a match to TRBD1. The CDR3 consists of 15 residues. In germline, CDR1 is SGDLS, CDR2 YYNGEE. V was clipped by 1 base and J by 5 bases; unmatched bases: 4. The CDR3 spells CASSVLQGGTGELFF. As DNA, the CDR3 is TGTGCCAGCAGCGTATTACAGGGGGGAACCGGGGAGCTGTTTTTT.

The J gene is TRBJ1-5, the V gene TRBV6-4, with no clear D. V lost 0 bases to trimming and J lost 11 bases, with 8 bases between them. Germline values: CDR1 MRHNA, CDR2 SNTAGT. The CDR3 consists of 12 residues. The CDR3 sequence is CASSDSNKSQHF. For the CDR3, the DNA is TGTGCCAGCAGTGACTCGAACAAGTCCCAGCATTTT.

CDR3 coding DNA: TGCAGCGTCCGATCCGGGGGATCCTACGAGCAGTACTTC. Its translation: CSVRSGGSYEQYF. This sequence joins TRBV29-1 and TRBJ2-7; TRBD2 might be the D (6 bases). Trimming removed 6 bases from V and 1 base from J, with 13 bases in between. The CDR3 sequence is 13 residues long. In germline, CDR1 is SQVTM, CDR2 ANQGSEA.

The rearrangement joins TRBV14 to TRBJ1-1; 9 nucleotides match TRBD1. V was clipped by 4 bases and J by 2 bases; unmatched bases: 8. The V gene's germline CDR1 is SGHDN and CDR2 FVKESK. The CDR3 length is 16 residues. The chain's CDR3 is CASSPWTGVGNTEAFF. As DNA, the CDR3 is TGTGCCAGCAGCCCCTGGACAGGGGTGGGTAACACTGAAGCTTTCTTT.

The chain is built from TRBV18 and TRBJ2-7, with TRBD1 matching over 9 bases. The CDR3 runs to 13 residues. Germline lookup yields CDR1 KGHSH and CDR2 LQKENI. V dropped 6 bases and J dropped 4; count of bases not matched to a gene: 4. The CDR3 DNA follows: TGTGCCAGCTCCCAGGACAGGGGATACGAGCAGTACTTC. Protein sequence: CASSQDRGYEQYF. The full variable domain, rest sourced from reference TRBV18 and TRBJ2-7, is NAGVMQNPRHLVRRRGQEARLRCSPMKGHSHVYWYRQLPEEGLKFMVYLQKENIIDESGMPKERFSAEFPKEGPSILRIQQVVRGDSAAYFCASSQDRGYEQYFGPGTRLTVT.

The chain has TRBV6-5 and TRBJ2-2, with 10 bases aligning to TRBD1. The V gene's germline CDR1 is MNHEY and CDR2 SVGAGI. The CDR3 runs 15 residues. The V and J ends lost 5 bases and 4 bases, in that order; junction bases with no gene match: 4. CDR3 region: CASSPGTGVTGELFF. CDR3 DNA: TGTGCCAGCAGTCCCGGGACAGGGGTCACCGGGGAGCTGTTTTTT.